The source of this T cell receptor (beta chain) is a study of OX40 agonist ivuxolimab in advanced cancers. For the study at large: Ivuxolimab is an agonistic anti-OX40 (CD134) antibody, and patients were treated with it.

Systemic immunosuppression or a history of autoimmune disease excluded patients. The germline gives CDR1 LGHNA, CDR2 YSLEER. The ends were cut back, 0 bases at V and 5 bases at J, with 13 bases in the middle. The CDR3 is 15 amino acids. Method: immunoSEQ multiplex PCR; TCRdb's copy keeps in-frame clones and lacks some. This table has 61,000 or so clones, 84% appearing once. The receptor's source is an adult with an advanced solid tumor such as melanoma, head and neck, liver or kidney cancer. The V gene is TRBV4-3, the J gene TRBJ1-1; a weak D match, TRBD1 (5 bases). Specimen: CD4+ or CD8+ T cells sorted from blood, collected in a trial of the OX40 agonist ivuxolimab. The chain's CDR3 is CASSQDRGGATEAFF. As DNA, the CDR3 is TGCGCCAGCAGCCAAGATCGGGGAGGGGCAACTGAAGCTTTCTTT.